This T cell receptor beta chain originates from a study of T-cell memory formation after mild COVID-19. For the study at large: TCR clusters were mostly confined to one donor each.

MiXCR was run by TCRdb on the 5' RACE reads, yielding one entry per CDR3 protein. The sample consists of around 140,000 distinct CDR3 sequences, about 6% of them appearing once. The CDR3 extends over 16 amino acids. J lost 1 base, V lost 2 bases, and 7 bases had no gene match. The chain combines TRBV12-3 or TRBV12-4 with TRBJ1-1, with 7 nucleotides matching TRBD1. Material for sequencing was PBMCs or a T cell subset sorted from them (not recorded which). The receptor comes from an adult woman who had mild COVID-19 (a few samples of this study predate the infection). Cell type and time point are not known. The CDR3 nucleotides are TGTGCCAGCAGTTTAAGAGCCAGGGGGGCGAACACTGAAGCTTTCTTT. It is translated as CASSLRARGANTEAFF.